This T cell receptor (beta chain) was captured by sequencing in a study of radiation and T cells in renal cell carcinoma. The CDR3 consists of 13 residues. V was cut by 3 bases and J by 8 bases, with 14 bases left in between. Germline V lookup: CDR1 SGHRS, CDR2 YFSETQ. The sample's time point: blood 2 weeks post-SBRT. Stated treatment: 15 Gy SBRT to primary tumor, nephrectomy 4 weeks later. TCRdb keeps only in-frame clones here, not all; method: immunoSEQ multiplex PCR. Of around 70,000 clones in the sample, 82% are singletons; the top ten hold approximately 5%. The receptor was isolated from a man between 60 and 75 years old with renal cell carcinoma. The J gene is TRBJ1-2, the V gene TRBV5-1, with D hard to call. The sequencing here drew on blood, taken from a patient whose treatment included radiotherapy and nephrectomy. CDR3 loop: CASSYTGVQGYTF. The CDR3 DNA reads TGCGCCAGCAGCTACACCGGGGTCCAGGGCTACACCTTC.